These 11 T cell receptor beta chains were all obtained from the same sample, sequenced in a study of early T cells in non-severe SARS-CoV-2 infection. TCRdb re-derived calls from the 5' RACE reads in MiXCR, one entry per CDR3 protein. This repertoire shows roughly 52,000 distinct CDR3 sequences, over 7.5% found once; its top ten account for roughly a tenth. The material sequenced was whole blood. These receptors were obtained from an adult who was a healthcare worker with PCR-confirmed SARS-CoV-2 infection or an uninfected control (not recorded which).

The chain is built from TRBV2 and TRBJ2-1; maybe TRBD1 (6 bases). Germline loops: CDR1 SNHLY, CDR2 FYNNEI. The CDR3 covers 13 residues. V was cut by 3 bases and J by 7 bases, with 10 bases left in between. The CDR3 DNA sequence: TGTGCCAGCAGTGACGTACAGGGAAATGAGCAGTTCTTC. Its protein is CASSDVQGNEQFF.

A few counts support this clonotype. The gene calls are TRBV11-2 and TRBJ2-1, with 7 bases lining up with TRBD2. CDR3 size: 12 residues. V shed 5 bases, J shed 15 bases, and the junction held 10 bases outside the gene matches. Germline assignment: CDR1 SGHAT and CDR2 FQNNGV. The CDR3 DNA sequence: TGTGCCAGCAGCGCCGCGGGGGATGCAGGGTTCTTC. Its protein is CASSAAGDAGFF. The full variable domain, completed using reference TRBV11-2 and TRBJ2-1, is EAGVAQSPRYKIIEKRQSVAFWCNPISGHATLYWYQQILGQGPKLLIQFQNNGVVDDSQLPKDRFSAERLKGVDSTLKIQPAKLEDSAVYLCASSAAGDAGFFGPGTRLTVL.

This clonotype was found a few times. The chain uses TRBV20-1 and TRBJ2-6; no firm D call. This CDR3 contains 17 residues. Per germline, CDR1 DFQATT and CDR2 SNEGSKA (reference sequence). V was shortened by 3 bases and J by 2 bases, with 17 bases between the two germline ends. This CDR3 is CSASGSLSLTGANVLTF. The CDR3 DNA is TGCAGTGCTAGTGGTTCCTTATCCCTTACTGGGGCCAACGTCCTGACTTTC.

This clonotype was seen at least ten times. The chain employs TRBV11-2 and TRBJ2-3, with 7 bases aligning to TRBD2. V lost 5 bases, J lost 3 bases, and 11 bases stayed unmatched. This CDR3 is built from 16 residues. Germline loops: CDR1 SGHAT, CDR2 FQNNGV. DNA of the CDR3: TGTGCCAGCAGCCTACTCCCGGGGGGTACGACAGATACGCAGTATTTT. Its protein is CASSLLPGGTTDTQYF.

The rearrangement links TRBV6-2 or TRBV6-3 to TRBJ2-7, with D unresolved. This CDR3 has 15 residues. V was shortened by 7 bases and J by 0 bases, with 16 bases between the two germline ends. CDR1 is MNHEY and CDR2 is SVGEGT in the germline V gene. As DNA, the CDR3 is TGTGCCAGCATCTACCATCCAGGCCGCTCCTACGAGCAGTACTTC. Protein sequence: CASIYHPGRSYEQYF.

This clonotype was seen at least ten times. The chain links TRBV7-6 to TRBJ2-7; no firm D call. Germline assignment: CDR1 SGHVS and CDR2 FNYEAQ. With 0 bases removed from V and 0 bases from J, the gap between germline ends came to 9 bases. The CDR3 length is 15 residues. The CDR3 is CASSLAAASSYEQYF. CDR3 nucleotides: TGTGCCAGCAGCTTAGCGGCGGCTAGCTCCTACGAGCAGTACTTC.

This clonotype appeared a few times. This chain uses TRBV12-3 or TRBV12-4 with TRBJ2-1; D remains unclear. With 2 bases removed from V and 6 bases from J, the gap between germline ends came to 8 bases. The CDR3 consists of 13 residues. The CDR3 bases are TGTGCCAGCAGTTTAAAGGGTAGCAATGAGCAGTTCTTC. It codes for CASSLKGSNEQFF.

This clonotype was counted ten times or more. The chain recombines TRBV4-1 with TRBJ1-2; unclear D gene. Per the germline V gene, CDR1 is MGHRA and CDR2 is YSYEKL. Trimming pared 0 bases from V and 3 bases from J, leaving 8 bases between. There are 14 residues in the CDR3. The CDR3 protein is CASSQEVGDYGYTF. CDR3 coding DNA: TGCGCCAGCAGCCAAGAGGTTGGAGACTATGGCTACACCTTC.

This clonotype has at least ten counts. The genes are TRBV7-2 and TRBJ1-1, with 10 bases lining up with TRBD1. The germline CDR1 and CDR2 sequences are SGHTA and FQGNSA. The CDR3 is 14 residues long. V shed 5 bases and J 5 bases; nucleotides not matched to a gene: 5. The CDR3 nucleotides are TGTGCCAGCAGCCTCCGGACAGGGGGAACTGAAGCTTTCTTT. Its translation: CASSLRTGGTEAFF.

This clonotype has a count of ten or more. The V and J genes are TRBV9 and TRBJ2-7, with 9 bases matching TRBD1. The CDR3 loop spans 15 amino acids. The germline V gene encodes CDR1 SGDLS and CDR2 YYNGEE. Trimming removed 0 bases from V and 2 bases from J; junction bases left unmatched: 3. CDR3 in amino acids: CASSVGGTGTYEQYF. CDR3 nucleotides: TGTGCCAGCAGCGTAGGGGGGACAGGGACCTACGAGCAGTACTTC.

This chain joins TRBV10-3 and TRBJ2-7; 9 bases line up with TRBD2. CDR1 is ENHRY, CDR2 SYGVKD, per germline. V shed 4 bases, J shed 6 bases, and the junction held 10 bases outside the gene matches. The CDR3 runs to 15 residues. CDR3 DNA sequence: TGTGCCATCAGTGGTACAGCGGGAGGACTCGTCGAGCAGTACTTC. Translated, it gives CAISGTAGGLVEQYF.